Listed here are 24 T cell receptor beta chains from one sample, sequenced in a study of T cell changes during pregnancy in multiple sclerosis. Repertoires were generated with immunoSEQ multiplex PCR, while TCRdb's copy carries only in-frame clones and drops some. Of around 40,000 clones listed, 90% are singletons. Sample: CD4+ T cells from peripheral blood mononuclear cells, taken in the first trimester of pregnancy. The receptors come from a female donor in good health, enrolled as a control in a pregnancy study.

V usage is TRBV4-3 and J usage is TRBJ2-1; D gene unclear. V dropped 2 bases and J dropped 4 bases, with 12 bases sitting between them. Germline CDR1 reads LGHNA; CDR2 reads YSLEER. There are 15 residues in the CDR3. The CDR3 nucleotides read TGCGCCAGCAGCCAAATCCCCCAAACATACAATGAGCAGTTCTTC. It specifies CASSQIPQTYNEQFF.

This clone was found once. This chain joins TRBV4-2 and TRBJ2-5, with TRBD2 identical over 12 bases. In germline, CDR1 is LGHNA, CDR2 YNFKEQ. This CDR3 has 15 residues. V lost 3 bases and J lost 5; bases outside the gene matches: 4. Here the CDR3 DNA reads TGTGCCAGCAGCCATCTAGCGGGGGGGGAGGAGACCCAGTACTTC. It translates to CASSHLAGGEETQYF.

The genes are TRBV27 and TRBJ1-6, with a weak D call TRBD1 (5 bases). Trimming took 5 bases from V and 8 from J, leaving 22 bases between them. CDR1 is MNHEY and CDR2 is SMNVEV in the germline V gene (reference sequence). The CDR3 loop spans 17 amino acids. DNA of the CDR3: TGTGCCAGCAGTCCCCCCCGGCAGGGCCGGCCGGATTCACCCCTCCACTTT. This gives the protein CASSPPRQGRPDSPLHF.

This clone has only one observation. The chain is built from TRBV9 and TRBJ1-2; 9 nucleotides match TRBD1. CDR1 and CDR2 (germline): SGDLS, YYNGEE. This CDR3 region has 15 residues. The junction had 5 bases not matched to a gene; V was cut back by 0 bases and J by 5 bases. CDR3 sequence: CASSVAQQGAYGYTF. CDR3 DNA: TGTGCCAGCAGCGTAGCTCAACAGGGGGCATATGGCTACACCTTC.

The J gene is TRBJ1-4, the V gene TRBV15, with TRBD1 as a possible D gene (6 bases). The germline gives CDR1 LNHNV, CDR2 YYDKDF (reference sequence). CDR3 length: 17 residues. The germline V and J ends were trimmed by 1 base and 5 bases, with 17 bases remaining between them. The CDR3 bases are TGTGCCACCAGCAGAGGTGCAATGGGCCAGGGGAATGAAAAACTGTTTTTT. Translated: CATSRGAMGQGNEKLFF.

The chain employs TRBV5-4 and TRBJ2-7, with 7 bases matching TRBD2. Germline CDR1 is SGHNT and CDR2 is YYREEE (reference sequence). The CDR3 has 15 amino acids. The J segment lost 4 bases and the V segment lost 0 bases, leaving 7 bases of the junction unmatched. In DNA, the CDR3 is TGTGCCAGCAGCTTGGCCGCAGGGAGGGCTTACGAGCAGTACTTC. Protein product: CASSLAAGRAYEQYF.

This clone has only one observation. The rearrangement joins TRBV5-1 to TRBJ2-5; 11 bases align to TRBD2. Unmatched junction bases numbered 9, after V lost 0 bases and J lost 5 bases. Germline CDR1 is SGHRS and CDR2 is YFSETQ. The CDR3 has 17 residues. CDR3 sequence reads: CASSLAIAGGAAETQYF. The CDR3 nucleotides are TGCGCCAGCAGCTTGGCGATAGCGGGGGGGGCCGCGGAGACCCAGTACTTC.

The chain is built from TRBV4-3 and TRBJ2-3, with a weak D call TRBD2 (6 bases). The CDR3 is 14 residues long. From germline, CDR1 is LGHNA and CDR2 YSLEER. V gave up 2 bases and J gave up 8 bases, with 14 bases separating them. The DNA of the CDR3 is TGCGCCAGCAGCCAAACGACTAGTGGGGGTACGCAGTATTTT. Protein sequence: CASSQTTSGGTQYF.

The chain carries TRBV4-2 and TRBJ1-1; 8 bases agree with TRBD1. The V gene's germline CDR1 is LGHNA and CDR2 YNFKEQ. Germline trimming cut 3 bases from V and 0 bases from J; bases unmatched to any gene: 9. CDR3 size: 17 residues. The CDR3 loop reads CASSQAQGAGMNTEAFF. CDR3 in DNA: TGTGCCAGCAGCCAGGCCCAGGGGGCAGGCATGAACACTGAAGCTTTCTTT.

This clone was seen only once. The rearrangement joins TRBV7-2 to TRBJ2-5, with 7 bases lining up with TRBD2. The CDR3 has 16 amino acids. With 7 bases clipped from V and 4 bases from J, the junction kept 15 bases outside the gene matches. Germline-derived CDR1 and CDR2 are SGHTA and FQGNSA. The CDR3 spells CASTLSSGSRGETQYF. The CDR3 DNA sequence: TGTGCCAGCACCCTCTCTAGCGGCTCCAGAGGAGAGACCCAGTACTTC.

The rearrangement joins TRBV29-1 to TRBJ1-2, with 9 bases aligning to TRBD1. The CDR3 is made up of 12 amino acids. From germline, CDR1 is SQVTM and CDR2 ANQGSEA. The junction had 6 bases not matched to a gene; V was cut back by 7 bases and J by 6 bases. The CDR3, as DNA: TGCAGCGCAACGGGACAGGGAAATGGCTACACCTTC. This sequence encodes CSATGQGNGYTF.

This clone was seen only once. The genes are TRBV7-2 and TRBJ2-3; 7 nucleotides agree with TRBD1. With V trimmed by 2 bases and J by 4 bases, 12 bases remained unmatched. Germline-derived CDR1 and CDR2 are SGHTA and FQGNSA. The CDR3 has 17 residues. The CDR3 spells CASSLKAGQAQPDTQYF. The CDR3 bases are TGTGCCAGCAGCTTAAAGGCAGGACAGGCTCAACCAGATACGCAGTATTTT.

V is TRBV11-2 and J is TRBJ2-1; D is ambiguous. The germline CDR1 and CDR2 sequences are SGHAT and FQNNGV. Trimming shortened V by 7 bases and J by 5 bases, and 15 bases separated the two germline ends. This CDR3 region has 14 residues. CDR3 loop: CASKPTDLNNEQFF. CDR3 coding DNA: TGTGCCAGCAAACCCACAGACCTTAACAATGAGCAGTTCTTC.

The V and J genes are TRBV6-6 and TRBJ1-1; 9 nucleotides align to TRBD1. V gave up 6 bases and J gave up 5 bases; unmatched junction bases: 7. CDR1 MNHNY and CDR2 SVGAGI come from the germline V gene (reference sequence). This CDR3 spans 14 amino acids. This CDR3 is CASSPGQGRTEAFF. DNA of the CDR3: TGTGCCAGCAGCCCCGGACAGGGGAGAACTGAAGCTTTCTTT.

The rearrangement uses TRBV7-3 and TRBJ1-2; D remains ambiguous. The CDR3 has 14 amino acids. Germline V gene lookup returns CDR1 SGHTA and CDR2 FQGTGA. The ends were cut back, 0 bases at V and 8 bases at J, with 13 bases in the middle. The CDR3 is CASSLTPGMGGYTF. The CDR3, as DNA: TGTGCCAGCAGCTTAACCCCCGGGATGGGCGGCTACACCTTC.

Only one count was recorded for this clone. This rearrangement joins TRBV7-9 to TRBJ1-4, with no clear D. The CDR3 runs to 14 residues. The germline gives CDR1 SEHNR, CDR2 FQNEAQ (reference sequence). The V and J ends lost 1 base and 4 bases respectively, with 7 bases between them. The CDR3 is CASSLGGNNEKLFF. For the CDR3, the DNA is TGTGCCAGCAGCTTAGGCGGGAATAATGAAAAACTGTTTTTT.

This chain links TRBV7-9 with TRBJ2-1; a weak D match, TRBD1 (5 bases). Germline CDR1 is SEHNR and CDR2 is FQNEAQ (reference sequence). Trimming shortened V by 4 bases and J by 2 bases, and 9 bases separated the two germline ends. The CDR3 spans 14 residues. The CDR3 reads CASSSQGPYNEQFF. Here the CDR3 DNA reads TGTGCCAGCAGCTCCCAGGGCCCCTACAATGAGCAGTTCTTC. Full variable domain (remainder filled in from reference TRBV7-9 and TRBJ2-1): DTGVSQNPRHKITKRGQNVTFRCDPISEHNRLYWYRQTLGQGPEFLTYFQNEAQLEKSRLLSDRFSAERPKGSFSTLEIQRTEQGDSAMYLCASSSQGPYNEQFFGPGTRLTVL.

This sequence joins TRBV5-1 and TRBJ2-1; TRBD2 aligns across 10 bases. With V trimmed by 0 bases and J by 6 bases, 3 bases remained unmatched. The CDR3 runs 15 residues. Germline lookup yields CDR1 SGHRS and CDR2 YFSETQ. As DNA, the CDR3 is TGCGCCAGCAGCTTGGCGCTAGCGGGGGCCAATGAGCAGTTCTTC. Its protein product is CASSLALAGANEQFF.

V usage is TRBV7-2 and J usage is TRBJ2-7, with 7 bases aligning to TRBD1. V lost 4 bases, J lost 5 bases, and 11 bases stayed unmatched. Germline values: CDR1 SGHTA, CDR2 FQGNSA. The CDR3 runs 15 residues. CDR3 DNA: TGTGCCAGCAGCTACAGGGGCGTCGCAAGGGACGAGCAGTACTTC. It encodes CASSYRGVARDEQYF.

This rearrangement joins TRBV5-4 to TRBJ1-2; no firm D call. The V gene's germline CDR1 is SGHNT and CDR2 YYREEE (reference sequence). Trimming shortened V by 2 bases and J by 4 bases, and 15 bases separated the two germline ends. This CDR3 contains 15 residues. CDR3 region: CASSLPAARGYGYTF. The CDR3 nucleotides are TGTGCCAGCAGCTTACCGGCCGCCCGCGGCTATGGCTACACCTTC.

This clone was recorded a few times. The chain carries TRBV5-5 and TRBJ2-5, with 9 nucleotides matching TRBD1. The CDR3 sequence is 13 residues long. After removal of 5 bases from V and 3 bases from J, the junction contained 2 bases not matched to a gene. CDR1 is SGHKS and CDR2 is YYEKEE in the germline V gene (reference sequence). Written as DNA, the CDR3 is TGTGCCAGCAGACGGACAGGGGAAGAGACCCAGTACTTC. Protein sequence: CASRRTGEETQYF.

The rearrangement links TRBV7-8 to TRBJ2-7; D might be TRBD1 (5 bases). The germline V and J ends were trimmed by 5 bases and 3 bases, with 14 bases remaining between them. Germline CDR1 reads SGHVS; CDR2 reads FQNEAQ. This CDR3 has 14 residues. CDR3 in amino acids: CASSPSDRNYEQYF. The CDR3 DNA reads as TGTGCCAGCAGCCCTAGTGACAGAAACTACGAGCAGTACTTC.

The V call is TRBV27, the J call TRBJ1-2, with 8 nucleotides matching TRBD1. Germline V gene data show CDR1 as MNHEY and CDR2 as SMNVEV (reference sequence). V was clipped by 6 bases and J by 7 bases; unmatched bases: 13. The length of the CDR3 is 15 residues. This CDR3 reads CASRATGGALAGYTF. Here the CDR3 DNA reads TGTGCCAGCAGAGCAACAGGGGGGGCGCTTGCTGGCTACACCTTC.

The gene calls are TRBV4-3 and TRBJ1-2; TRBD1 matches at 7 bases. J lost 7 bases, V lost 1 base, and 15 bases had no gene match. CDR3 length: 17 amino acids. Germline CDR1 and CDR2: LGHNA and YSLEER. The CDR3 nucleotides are TGCGCCAGCAGCCAAGCCCCCGACAGGGAAGCACCGAGTGGCTACACCTTC. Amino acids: CASSQAPDREAPSGYTF.